This note documents a single T cell receptor beta chain sequence. This entry is derived from a study of CD8+CD57+ T cells in acquired aplastic anemia. V was pared by 4 bases and J by 4 bases, with 5 bases of the junction left unmatched. The CDR3 is made up of 14 amino acids. Germline lookup yields CDR1 LNHDA and CDR2 SQIVND (reference sequence). The template for TCR beta VDJ and CDR3 sequence profiling was genomic DNA. TCRdb redid the calling of the reads with MiXCR, one entry per CDR3 protein. The table shows some 120,000 distinct CDR3 sequences, with about 46% occurring only once. Sequencing used sorted CD4+, CD8+, or CD8+CD57+ T cells (not recorded which) from PBMCs. This rearrangement joins TRBV19 to TRBJ2-5; TRBD1 agrees at 8 bases. The sequence came from a human donor in good health, serving as a control. CDR3 protein: CASSTGGAPETQYF. The CDR3 region has the DNA TGTGCCAGTAGTACAGGGGGCGCCCCAGAGACCCAGTACTTC.